This is a list of T cell receptor beta chains from one sample in a study of T-cell reconstitution after alpha-beta-depleted transplantation in children. TCRdb used MiXCR to reprocess the PCR reads, holding one entry per CDR3 protein. This table holds tens of thousands of distinct CDR3 sequences, around 6.3% found once. Here the sequenced sample was PBMCs, mostly from graft donor cells, taken 180 days after TCRalphabeta/CD19-depleted stem cell transplant. Receptors were obtained from a male patient between 10 and 17 years old who had a stem cell transplant for acute myeloid leukemia, so the T cells may come from the graft donor. The CDR3 runs from the conserved cysteine through the conserved F or W.

V gene	J gene	CDR3 protein
TRBV7-9	TRBJ1-1	CASSPGFEAFF
TRBV20-1	TRBJ2-1	CSASRTYNEQFF
TRBV11-2	TRBJ2-3	CASSLVPKSDTQYF
TRBV7-2	TRBJ2-7	CASSGGPAYEQYF
TRBV6-2/TRBV6-3	TRBJ1-5	CASSLDDSMRPQHF
TRBV5-5	TRBJ1-2	CASSLTGGGGGYTF
TRBV12-3/TRBV12-4	TRBJ2-3	CASSLMAGGTDTQYF
TRBV28	TRBJ2-7	CASGTLGNYEQYF
TRBV7-2	TRBJ2-5	CASRARGGVQETQYF
TRBV20-1	TRBJ1-6	CSARQVNSPLHF
TRBV20-1	TRBJ2-5	CSARAHGTSGLKTQYF
TRBV3-1	TRBJ1-2	CASSHSSGADGYTF
TRBV19	TRBJ2-3	CASTITGTDTDTQYF
TRBV5-1	TRBJ1-2	CASSLLPGQGDGYTF